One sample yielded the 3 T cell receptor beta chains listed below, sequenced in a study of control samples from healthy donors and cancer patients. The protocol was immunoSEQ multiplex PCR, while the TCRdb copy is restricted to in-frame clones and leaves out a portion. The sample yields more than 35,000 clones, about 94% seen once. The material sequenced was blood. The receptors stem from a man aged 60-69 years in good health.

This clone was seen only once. The DNA for the CDR3 is TGCAGCGCCCCCGAGGGGCAGGGAATACTGGAAGGCTACACCTTC. Encoded protein: CSAPEGQGILEGYTF. The J gene is TRBJ1-2, the V gene TRBV29-1; possibly TRBD1 for D (5 bases). The CDR3 has 15 residues. The V and J ends lost 7 bases and 8 bases respectively, with 26 bases between them. Germline V gene sequence: CDR1 SQVTM, CDR2 ANQGSEA.

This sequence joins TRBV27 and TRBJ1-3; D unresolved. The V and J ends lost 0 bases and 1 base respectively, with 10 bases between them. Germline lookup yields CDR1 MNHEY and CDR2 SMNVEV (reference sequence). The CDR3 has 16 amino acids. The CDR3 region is CASSLSLSHSGNTIYF. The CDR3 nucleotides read TGTGCCAGCAGTTTATCCCTCTCACATTCTGGAAACACCATATATTTT.

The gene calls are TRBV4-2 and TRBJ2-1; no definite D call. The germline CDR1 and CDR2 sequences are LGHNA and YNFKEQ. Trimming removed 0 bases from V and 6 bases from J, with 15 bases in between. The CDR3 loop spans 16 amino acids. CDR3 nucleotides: TGTGCCAGCAGCCAAGAAGGTCCCCGGATGGCCAATGAGCAGTTCTTC. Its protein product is CASSQEGPRMANEQFF.